This is a list of T cell receptor beta chains from one sample in a study of CXCR3-negative and CXCR3-positive naive CD8 T cells. Reanalyzing the 5' RACE reads, TCRdb keeps one entry per CDR3 protein, without DNA. This specimen shows about 23,000 distinct CDR3 sequences; the ten leading clones hold over 15%. The sequenced material came from memory CD8+ T cells from blood. These receptors came from a human donor in good health. Some clones in this sample may be carry-over from other donors' samples. Each CDR3 is given with its conserved first and last residue. Fields, in order: V gene, CDR3 length, clone size, J gene, CDR3 protein. Clone size is stated in some rows and not others, as once, few, many or a class when expanded.

TRBV6-6	14	.	TRBJ1-5	CASSSSGMGGPQHF
TRBV16	12	.	TRBJ2-7	CASSAPGDEQYF
TRBV14	13	.	TRBJ1-1	CASSLEEGTEAFF
TRBV29-1	14	.	TRBJ2-1	CSGLTVGSNNEQFF
TRBV29-1	12	.	TRBJ2-7	CSVQRGEYEQYF
TRBV4-1	15	.	TRBJ2-2	CASSQDGTATGELFF
TRBV7-6	12	.	TRBJ2-3	CASRRSTDTQYF
TRBV12-3/TRBV12-4	15	.	TRBJ2-7	CASSSTGPPEDEQYF
TRBV7-9	15	.	TRBJ1-4	CASSSLQGSYEKLFF
TRBV7-2	15	.	TRBJ1-2	CASSYGTGGGYGYTF
TRBV4-2	15	.	TRBJ2-1	CASIQEVASGTEQFF
TRBV20-1	15	.	TRBJ2-2	CSARAPGLETGELFF
TRBV29-1	12	.	TRBJ2-2	CSVLINTGELFF
TRBV20-1	13	.	TRBJ2-7	CSARGGSDYEQYF
TRBV6-5	13	.	TRBJ1-1	CATDQGAGTEAFF
TRBV7-6	13	.	TRBJ2-3	CASSRTGADTQYF
TRBV13	17	.	TRBJ2-7	CASSLGSKRDDSYEQYF
TRBV29-1	14	.	TRBJ2-7	CSAEGTGGKDEQYF
TRBV12-3/TRBV12-4	15	.	TRBJ1-2	CASSPQGLVPYGYTF
TRBV6-1	16	.	TRBJ2-2	CASSANPGLTTGELFF
TRBV14	12	.	TRBJ2-1	CASSQRRDEQFF
TRBV7-3	14	.	TRBJ2-7	CASSLGGTSSEQYF
TRBV7-3	17	.	TRBJ2-2	CASSLTFWVIRTGELFF
TRBV6-6	21	large	TRBJ2-1	CASSYSPHGGTVSRRDNEQFF
TRBV7-6	15	.	TRBJ2-7	CASSFGEDSSYEQYF
TRBV2	14	.	TRBJ1-5	CASSWAGSNQPQHF
TRBV7-2	14	.	TRBJ1-4	CASTTQATNEKLFF
TRBV6-2/TRBV6-3	16	.	TRBJ2-5	CASSQLAGGLTETQYF
TRBV29-1	15	.	TRBJ2-1	CSVVEGGIYNNEQFF
TRBV6-2/TRBV6-3	14	.	TRBJ2-1	CASSLRASYNEQFF
TRBV7-9	15	.	TRBJ2-1	CASSFHRVPYNEQFF
TRBV20-1	16	.	TRBJ1-2	CSARARRGALVYGYTF
TRBV6-5	18	.	TRBJ2-2	CASSYSIGLAGVTGELFF
TRBV11-3	15	.	TRBJ2-5	CASSLRGAPGKTQYF
TRBV12-3/TRBV12-4	14	.	TRBJ1-3	CASIGQFSGNTIYF
TRBV9	14	.	TRBJ2-1	CASSILAGVGEQFF
TRBV6-5	16	.	TRBJ1-4	CASSRGTSFTNEKLFF
TRBV7-9	15	.	TRBJ2-1	CASSRVLGSYNEQFF
TRBV6-4	14	medium-sized	TRBJ2-1	CASSDAGTSGEQFF
TRBV7-7	17	.	TRBJ2-1	CASSSHSGYSSYNEQFF
TRBV29-1	12	.	TRBJ1-2	CSVDQGYYGYTF
TRBV5-6	14	.	TRBJ2-5	CASSRLPRGETQYF
TRBV7-9	16	.	TRBJ2-3	CASSFGPSGTTDTQYF
TRBV19	15	.	TRBJ1-1	CASSNTGGAGTEAFF
TRBV15	15	.	TRBJ2-1	CATSRDLSGAGEQFF
TRBV29-1	13	.	TRBJ2-7	CSARAQDSYEQYF
TRBV20-1	14	.	TRBJ2-1	CSAISGRGGNEQFF
TRBV20-1	14	.	TRBJ1-6	CSAPRIEYNSPLHF
TRBV14	19	.	TRBJ2-3	CASSHPGQGKYRNTDTQYF
TRBV29-1	13	.	TRBJ2-5	CSVERPRTETQYF
TRBV20-1	16	.	TRBJ2-1	CSARDYKGGFYNEQFF
TRBV9	14	.	TRBJ2-7	CASSAGQGTYEQYF
TRBV29-1	13	.	TRBJ1-1	CSAQGPRDTEAFF
TRBV12-3/TRBV12-4	13	.	TRBJ2-4	CASNFRAKNIQYF